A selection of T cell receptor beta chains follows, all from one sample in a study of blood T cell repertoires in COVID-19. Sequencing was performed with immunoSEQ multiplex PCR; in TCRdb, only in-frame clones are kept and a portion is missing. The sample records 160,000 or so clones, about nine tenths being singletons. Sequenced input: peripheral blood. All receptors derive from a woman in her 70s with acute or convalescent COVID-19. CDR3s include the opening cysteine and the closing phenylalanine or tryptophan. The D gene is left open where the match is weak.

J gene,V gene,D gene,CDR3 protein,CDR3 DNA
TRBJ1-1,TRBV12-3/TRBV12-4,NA,CASRSDSHGAFF,TGTGCCAGCAGGTCGGACAGTCACGGAGCTTTCTTT
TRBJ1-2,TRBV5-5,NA,CASSLGQGVGYTF,TGTGCCAGCAGCTTGGGTCAGGGTGTCGGCTACACCTTC
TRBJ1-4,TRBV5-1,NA,CASRFGQAGEKLFF,TGCGCCAGCAGATTTGGCCAAGCGGGGGAAAAACTGTTTTTT
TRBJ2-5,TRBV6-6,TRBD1,CASRVTGQSAETQYF,TGTGCCAGCAGGGTGACAGGGCAGTCAGCAGAGACCCAGTACTTC
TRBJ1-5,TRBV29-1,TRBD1,CSVVTGGMNQPQHF,TGCAGCGTCGTAACAGGGGGCATGAATCAGCCCCAGCATTTT
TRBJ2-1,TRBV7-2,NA,CASSRERAYNEQFF,TGTGCCAGCAGTCGGGAGCGGGCTTACAATGAGCAGTTCTTC
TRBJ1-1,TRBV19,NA,CAARQGLNSEAFF,TGTGCAGCCCGGCAGGGATTGAATTCTGAAGCTTTCTTT
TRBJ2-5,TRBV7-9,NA,CASSLGRGQETQYF,TGTGCCAGCAGCTTAGGAAGGGGGCAAGAGACCCAGTACTTC
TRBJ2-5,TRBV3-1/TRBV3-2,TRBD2,CASSQERGGLATQYF,TGTGCCAGCAGCCAAGAGCGCGGGGGGCTAGCGACCCAGTACTTC
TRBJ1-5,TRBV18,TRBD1,CASSLGQAQQPQHF,TGTGCCAGCTCACTAGGACAGGCCCAACAGCCCCAGCATTTT
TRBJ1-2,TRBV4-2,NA,CASSPREGIDYGYTF,TGTGCCAGCAGCCCCAGGGAGGGCATCGACTATGGCTACACCTTC
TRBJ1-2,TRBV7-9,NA,CASSLEQSGYGYTF,TGTGCCAGCAGCTTGGAACAGAGCGGCTATGGCTACACCTTC
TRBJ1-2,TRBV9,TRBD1,CASSASPGQGFYGYTF,TGTGCCAGCAGCGCCTCCCCGGGACAGGGATTCTATGGCTACACCTTC
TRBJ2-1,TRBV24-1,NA,CATEGRDSYNEQFF,TGTGCCACCGAGGGTCGGGACTCCTACAATGAGCAGTTCTTC